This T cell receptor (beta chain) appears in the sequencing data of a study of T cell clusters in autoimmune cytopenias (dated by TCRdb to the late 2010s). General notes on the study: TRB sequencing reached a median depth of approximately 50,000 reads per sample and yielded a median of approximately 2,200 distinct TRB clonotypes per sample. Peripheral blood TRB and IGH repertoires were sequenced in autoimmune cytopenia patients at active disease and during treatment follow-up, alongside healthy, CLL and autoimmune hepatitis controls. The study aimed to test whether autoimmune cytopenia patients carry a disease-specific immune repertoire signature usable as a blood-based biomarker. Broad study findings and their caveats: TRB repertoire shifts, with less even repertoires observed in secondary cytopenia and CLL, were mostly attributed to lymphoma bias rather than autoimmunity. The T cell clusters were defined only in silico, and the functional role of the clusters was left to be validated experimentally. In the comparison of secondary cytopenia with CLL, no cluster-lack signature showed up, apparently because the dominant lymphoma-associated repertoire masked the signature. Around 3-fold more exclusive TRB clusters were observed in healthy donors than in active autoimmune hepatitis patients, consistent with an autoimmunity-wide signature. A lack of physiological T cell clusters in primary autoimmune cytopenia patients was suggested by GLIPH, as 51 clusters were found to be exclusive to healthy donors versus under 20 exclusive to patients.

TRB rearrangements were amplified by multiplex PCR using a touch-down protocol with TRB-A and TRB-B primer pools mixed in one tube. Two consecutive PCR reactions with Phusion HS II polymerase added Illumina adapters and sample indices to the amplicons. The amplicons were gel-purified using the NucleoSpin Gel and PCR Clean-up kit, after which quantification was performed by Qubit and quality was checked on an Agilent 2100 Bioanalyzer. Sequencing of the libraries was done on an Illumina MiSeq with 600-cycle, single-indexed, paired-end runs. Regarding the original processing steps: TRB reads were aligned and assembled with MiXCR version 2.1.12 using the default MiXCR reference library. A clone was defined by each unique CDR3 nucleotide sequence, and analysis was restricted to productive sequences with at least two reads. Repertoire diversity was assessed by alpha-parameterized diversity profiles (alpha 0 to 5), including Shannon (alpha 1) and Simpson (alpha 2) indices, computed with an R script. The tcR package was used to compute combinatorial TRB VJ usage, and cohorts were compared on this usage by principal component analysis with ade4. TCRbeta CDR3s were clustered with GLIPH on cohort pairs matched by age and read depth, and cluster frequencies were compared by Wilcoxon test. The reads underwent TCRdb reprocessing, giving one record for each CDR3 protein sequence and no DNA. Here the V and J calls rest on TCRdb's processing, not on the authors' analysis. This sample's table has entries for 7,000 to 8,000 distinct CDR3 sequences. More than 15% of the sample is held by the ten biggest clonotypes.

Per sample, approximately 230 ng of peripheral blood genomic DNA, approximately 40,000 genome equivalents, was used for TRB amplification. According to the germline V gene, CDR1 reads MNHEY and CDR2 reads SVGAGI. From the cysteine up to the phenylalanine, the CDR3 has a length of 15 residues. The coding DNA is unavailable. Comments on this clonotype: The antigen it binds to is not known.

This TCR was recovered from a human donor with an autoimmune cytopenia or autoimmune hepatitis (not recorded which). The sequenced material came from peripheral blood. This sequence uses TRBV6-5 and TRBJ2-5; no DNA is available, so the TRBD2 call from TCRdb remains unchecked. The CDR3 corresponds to CASSYTSSGSRTQYF.